This is a list of T cell receptor beta chains from one sample in a study of T-cell reconstitution after alpha-beta-depleted transplantation in children. A single record per CDR3 protein comes from TCRdb applying MiXCR to the PCR reads. The sample contains about a million distinct CDR3 sequences, roughly 31% of which appear only once. The sequenced sample was PBMCs, mostly from graft donor cells, obtained 360 days after TCRalphabeta/CD19-depleted stem cell transplant. The receptors originated from a boy under two years old who had a stem cell transplant for SCID, so the T cells may come from the graft donor. Both conserved end residues are part of each CDR3. A D gene is named only where the DNA matches it firmly.

d_call j_call v_call cdr3_aa
- TRBJ1-6 TRBV12-3/TRBV12-4 CASGLTWGSNSPLHF
TRBD1 TRBJ2-3 TRBV9 CASRGQGITDTQYF
- TRBJ2-1 TRBV24-1 CATSEPPENEQFF
TRBD2 TRBJ2-7 TRBV9 CASSVGGGGSSYEQYF
- TRBJ1-6 TRBV5-1 CASSFKGHDNSPLHF
TRBD1 TRBJ1-2 TRBV12-3/TRBV12-4 CATTRTGGSGYTF
- TRBJ1-1 TRBV6-5 CASSYSLATEAFF
TRBD2 TRBJ2-2 TRBV19 CASSIPSGGNTGELFF
- TRBJ1-1 TRBV7-9 CASKDTLDTEAFF
- TRBJ1-6 TRBV23-1 CASSQTAPLHF
- TRBJ1-1 TRBV2 CASTESGASTEAFF
- TRBJ1-1 TRBV12-3/TRBV12-4 CASSIGRLTEAFF
- TRBJ2-1 TRBV20-1 CSARGNSESF
TRBD2 TRBJ2-3 TRBV12-3/TRBV12-4 CASSSIAGYTADTQYF
TRBD2 TRBJ2-7 TRBV18 CASSPGLAGSSYEQYF
TRBD1 TRBJ2-2 TRBV5-8 CASSTQDRGLVGELFF
- TRBJ1-4 TRBV12-3/TRBV12-4 CASSTGQFDEKLFF
TRBD2 TRBJ2-5 TRBV4-1 CASSHPGTGGDETQYF
TRBD2 TRBJ2-7 TRBV25-1 CASRSLSTSGYHEQYF
TRBD1 TRBJ2-7 TRBV20-1 CSAEAGGAQYF
- TRBJ2-7 TRBV28 CAIGRATYEQYF
- TRBJ2-4 TRBV27 CASSSPDGAKNIQYF
- TRBJ1-5 TRBV6-2/TRBV6-3 CASSYRHPLSYGNQPQHF